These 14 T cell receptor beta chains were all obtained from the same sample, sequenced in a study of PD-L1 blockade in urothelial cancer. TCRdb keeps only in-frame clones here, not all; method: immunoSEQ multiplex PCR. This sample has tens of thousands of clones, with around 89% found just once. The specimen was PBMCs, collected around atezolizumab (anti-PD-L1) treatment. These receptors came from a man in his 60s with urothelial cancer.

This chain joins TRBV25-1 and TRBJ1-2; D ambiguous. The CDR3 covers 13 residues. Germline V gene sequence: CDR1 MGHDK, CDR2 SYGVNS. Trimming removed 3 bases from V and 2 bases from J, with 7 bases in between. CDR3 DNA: TGTGCCAGCAGTGACAACTTCAACTATGGCTACACCTTC. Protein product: CASSDNFNYGYTF.

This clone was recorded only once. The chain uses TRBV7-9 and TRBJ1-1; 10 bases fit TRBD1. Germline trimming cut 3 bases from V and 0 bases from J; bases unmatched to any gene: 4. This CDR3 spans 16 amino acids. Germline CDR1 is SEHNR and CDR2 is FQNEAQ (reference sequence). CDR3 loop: CASSFQGQGMNTEAFF. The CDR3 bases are TGTGCCAGCAGCTTTCAGGGACAGGGGATGAACACTGAAGCTTTCTTT.

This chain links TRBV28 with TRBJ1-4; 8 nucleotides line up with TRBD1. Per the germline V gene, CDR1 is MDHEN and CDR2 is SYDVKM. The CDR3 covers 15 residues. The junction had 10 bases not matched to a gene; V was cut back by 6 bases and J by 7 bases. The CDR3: CASSESRGRVEKLFF. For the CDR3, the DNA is TGTGCCAGCAGCGAATCCAGGGGGCGGGTTGAAAAACTGTTTTTT.

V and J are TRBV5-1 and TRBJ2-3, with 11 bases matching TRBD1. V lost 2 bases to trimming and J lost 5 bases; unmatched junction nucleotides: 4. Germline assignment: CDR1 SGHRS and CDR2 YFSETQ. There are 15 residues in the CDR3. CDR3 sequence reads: CASSLGQGAEDTQYF. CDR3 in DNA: TGCGCCAGCAGCTTAGGACAGGGGGCGGAAGATACGCAGTATTTT.

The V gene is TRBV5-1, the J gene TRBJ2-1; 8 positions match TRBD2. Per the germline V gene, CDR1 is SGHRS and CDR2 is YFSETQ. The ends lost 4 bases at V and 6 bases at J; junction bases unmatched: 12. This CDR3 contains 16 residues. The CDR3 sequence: CASSLFSGNEFNEQFF. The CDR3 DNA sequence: TGCGCCAGCAGCCTATTTAGCGGGAATGAGTTCAATGAGCAGTTCTTC.

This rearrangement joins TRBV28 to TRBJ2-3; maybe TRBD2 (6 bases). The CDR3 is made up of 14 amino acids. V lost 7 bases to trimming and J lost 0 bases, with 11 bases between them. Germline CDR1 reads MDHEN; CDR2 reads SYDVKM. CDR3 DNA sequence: TGTGCCAGCAAACTAGCAGAAAGCACAGATACGCAGTATTTT. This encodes CASKLAESTDTQYF.

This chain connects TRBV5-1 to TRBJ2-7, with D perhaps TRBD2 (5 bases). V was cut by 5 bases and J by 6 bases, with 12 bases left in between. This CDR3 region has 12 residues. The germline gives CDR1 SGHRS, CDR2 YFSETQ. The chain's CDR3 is CASSSYGSEQYF. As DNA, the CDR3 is TGCGCCAGCAGTTCTTATGGGAGCGAGCAGTACTTC. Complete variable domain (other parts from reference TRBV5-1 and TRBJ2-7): KAGVTQTPRYLIKTRGQQVTLSCSPISGHRSVSWYQQTPGQGLQFLFEYFSETQRNKGNFPGRFSGRQFSNSRSEMNVSTLELGDSALYLCASSSYGSEQYFGPGTRLTVT.

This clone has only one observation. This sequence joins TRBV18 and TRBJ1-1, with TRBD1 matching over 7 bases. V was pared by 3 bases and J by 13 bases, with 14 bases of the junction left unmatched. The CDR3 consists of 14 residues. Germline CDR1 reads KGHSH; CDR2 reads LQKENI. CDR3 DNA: TGTGCCAGCTCACCGCCTTCTCGTGACAGGGACGGTTTCTTT. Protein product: CASSPPSRDRDGFF.

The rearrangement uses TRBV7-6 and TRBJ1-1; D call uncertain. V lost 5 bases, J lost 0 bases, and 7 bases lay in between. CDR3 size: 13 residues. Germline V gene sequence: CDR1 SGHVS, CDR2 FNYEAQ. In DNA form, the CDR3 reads TGTGCCAGCAGCGTACAGATGAACACTGAAGCTTTCTTT. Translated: CASSVQMNTEAFF.

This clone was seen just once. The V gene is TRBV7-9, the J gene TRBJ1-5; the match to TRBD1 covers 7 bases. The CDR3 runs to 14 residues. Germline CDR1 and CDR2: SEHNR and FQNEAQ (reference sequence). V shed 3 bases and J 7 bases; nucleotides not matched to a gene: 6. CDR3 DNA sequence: TGTGCCAGCAGCTTGCAGGGGGTTAGGCAGCCCCAGCATTTT. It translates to CASSLQGVRQPQHF.

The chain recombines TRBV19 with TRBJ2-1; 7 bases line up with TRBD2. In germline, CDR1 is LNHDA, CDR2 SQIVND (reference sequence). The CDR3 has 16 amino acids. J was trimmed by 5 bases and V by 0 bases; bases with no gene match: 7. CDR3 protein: CASSIDFLAANNEQFF. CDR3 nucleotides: TGTGCCAGTAGTATAGATTTCCTAGCGGCTAACAATGAGCAGTTCTTC. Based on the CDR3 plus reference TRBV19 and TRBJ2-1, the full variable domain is DGGITQSPKYLFRKEGQNVTLSCEQNLNHDAMYWYRQDPGQGLRLIYYSQIVNDFQKGDIAEGYSVSREKKESFPLTVTSAQKNPTAFYLCASSIDFLAANNEQFFGPGTRLTVL.

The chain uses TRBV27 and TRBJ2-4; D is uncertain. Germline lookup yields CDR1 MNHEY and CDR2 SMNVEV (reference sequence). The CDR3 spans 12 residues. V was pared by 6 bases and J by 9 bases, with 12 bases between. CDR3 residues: CASSRPNSIQYF. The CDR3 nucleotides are TGTGCCAGCAGCCGGCCTAACAGCATTCAGTACTTC.

The DNA for the CDR3 is TGTGCCAGCAGCCTCGACAGGGCAAACGAGCAGTACTTC. Translating it yields CASSLDRANEQYF. This chain links TRBV11-2 with TRBJ2-7; TRBD1 matches at 7 bases. CDR1 is SGHAT and CDR2 is FQNNGV in the germline V gene. This CDR3 region has 13 residues. V lost 5 bases and J lost 5; bases outside the gene matches: 6.

CDR3 in amino acids: CASRGQGLSNYGYTF. The CDR3 bases are TGTGCCAGCAGGGGACAGGGGCTAAGTAACTATGGCTACACCTTC. The chain uses TRBV27 and TRBJ1-2; 10 nucleotides align to TRBD1. The junction had 5 bases not matched to a gene; V was cut back by 6 bases and J by 1 base. The germline CDR1 and CDR2 sequences are MNHEY and SMNVEV (reference sequence). The CDR3 runs 15 residues.